This T cell receptor (beta chain) was sequenced for a study of T cells in narcolepsy. General observations from the study: Same-patient CSF and blood CD4+ T cell clonotypes included HCRT-specific and TRIB2-specific autoreactive ones. Autoreactive clone sequences were missing from some blood memory CD4+ repertoires.

TCRdb's copy holds only in-frame clones and misses some; the assay was immunoSEQ multiplex PCR. This table has about 34,000 clones, 82% appearing once. This clone showed up just a few times. Its antigen is currently unknown. CDR3 length equals 13 residues. Trimming left V 4 bases short and J 6 bases short, with 13 bases between. Germline CDR1 reads SGHRS; CDR2 reads YFSETQ. The V gene is TRBV5-1, the J gene TRBJ1-2, with TRBD1 as a possible D gene (5 bases). The sample comprised CD45RA- memory CD4+ T cells from PBMCs. The origin of this receptor is a human donor with narcolepsy. The CDR3 region is CASSPYRGDGYTF. The CDR3 DNA follows: TGCGCCAGCAGCCCCTATAGGGGAGATGGCTACACCTTC.